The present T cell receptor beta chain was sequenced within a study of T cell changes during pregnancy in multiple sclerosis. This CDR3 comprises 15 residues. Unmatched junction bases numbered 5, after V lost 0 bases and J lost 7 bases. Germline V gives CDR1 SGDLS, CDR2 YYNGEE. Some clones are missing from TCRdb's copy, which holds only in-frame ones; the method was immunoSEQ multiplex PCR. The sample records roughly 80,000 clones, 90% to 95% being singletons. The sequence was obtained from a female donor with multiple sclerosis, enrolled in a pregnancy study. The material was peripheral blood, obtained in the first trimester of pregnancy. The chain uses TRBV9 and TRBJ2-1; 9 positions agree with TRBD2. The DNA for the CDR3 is TGTGCCAGCAGCGTAGCGGTAGCGGGGGTGAATGAGCAGTTCTTC. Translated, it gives CASSVAVAGVNEQFF.